This T cell receptor beta chain comes out of a study of blood T cell repertoires in COVID-19. Study summary: T cells, B-cell-depleted T cells, or PBMCs supplied cDNA or gDNA.

Germline trimming cut 2 bases from V and 3 bases from J; bases unmatched to any gene: 3. This CDR3 contains 15 residues. Per the germline V gene, CDR1 is KGHSH and CDR2 is LQKENI. Authors' processing steps: Reference gene primer amplification gave nucleated cell count estimates. Assay: immunoSEQ multiplex PCR; the TCRdb copy retains only in-frame clones and omits some. The DNA gave D and trimming, while V, J and clone size come from that table. This table holds some 56,000 clones, approximately 87% found once. This clone was seen once. The source is a woman aged 55-69 years with COVID-19, enrolled during active disease. V and J are TRBV18 and TRBJ2-3; 9 bases line up with TRBD2. The sequencing input was peripheral blood. The CDR3 protein is CASSPRLAGTDTQYF. In DNA form, the CDR3 reads TGTGCCAGCTCACCAAGGCTAGCGGGGACAGATACGCAGTATTTT. Variable domain in full (rest from reference TRBV18 and TRBJ2-3): NAGVMQNPRHLVRRRGQEARLRCSPMKGHSHVYWYRQLPEEGLKFMVYLQKENIIDESGMPKERFSAEFPKEGPSILRIQQVVRGDSAAYFCASSPRLAGTDTQYFGPGTRLTVL.